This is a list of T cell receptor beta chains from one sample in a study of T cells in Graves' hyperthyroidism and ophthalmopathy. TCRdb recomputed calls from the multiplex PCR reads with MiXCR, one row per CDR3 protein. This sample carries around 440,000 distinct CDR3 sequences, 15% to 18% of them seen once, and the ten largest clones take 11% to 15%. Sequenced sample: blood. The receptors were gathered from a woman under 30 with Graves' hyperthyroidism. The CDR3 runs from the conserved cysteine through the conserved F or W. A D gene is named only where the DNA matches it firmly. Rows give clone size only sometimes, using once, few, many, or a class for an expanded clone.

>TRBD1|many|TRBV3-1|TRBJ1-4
TGTGCCAGCAGCCGCTTACAGGGGCAACGCGAAAAACTGTTTTTT
CASSRLQGQREKLFF
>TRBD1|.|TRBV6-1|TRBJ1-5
TGTGCCAGCAGTGAAAATAGGGGGCGAGGCAATCAGCCCCAGCATTTT
CASSENRGRGNQPQHF
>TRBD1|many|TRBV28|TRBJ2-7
TGTGCCAGCAGAATAAGAGAGACAGGGAGCTCCTACGAGCAGTACTTC
CASRIRETGSSYEQYF
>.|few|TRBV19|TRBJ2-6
TGTGCCACCATTCCCGGGACTTCTGGGGCCAACGTCCTGACTTTC
CATIPGTSGANVLTF
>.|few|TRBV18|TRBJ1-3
TGTGCCAGCTCAGAGAGTAGCAGCTCTGGAAACACCATATATTTT
CASSESSSSGNTIYF
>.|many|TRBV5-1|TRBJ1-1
TGCGCCAGCAGCCCAAGCCTAGGACGGGTGAACACTGAAGCTTTCTTT
CASSPSLGRVNTEAFF
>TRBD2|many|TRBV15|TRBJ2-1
TGTGCCACCAGCAGTTTCGGGACTAGCGGGAGAAATGAGCAGTTCTTC
CATSSFGTSGRNEQFF
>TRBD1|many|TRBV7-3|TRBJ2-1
TGTGCCAGCAGCCACCGGACAGGGATAGGGAATGAGCAGTTCTTC
CASSHRTGIGNEQFF
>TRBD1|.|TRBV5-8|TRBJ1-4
TGTGCCAGCAGCTTAACGGGACAGTTGACTAATGAAAAACTGTTTTTT
CASSLTGQLTNEKLFF
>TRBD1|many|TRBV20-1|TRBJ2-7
TGCAGTGCTAAGGCCTCGGGACAGGACACGGGGGAGCAGTACTTC
CSAKASGQDTGEQYF
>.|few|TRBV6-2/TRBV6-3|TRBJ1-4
TGTGCCAGCAGTTACTCGGGCGGATTTACAACTAATGAAAAACTGTTTTTT
CASSYSGGFTTNEKLFF
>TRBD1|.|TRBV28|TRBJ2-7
TGTGCCAGCAGTCTACCGGTCGGACAGGGAACCGAGCAGTACTTC
CASSLPVGQGTEQYF
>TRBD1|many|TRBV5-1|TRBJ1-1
TGCGCCAGCAGCTGGGACAGTCATTCGATGAACACTGAAGCTTTCTTT
CASSWDSHSMNTEAFF
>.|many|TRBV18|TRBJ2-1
TGTGCCAGCTCACGAGAAGGACCCGACAATGAGCAGTTCTTC
CASSREGPDNEQFF
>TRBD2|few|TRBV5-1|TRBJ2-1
TGCGCCAGCAGCCGCCCCGGGAGCGGGGGGAGCTCCTACAATGAGCAGTTCTTC
CASSRPGSGGSSYNEQFF
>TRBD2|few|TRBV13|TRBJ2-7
TGTGCCAGCAGGTTCAGGGGAGCGGGAGCAAACACCTACGAGCAGTACTTC
CASRFRGAGANTYEQYF
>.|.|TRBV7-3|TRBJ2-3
TGTGCCAGCAGCTTGACGGTCAGCCCAGATACGCAGTATTTT
CASSLTVSPDTQYF
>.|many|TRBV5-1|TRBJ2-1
TGCGCCAGCAGCTTCGGAGGGGTAGGGAATGAGCAGTTCTTC
CASSFGGVGNEQFF
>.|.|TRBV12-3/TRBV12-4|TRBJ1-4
TGTGCCAGCAGTCTAAGGACGGACACTAATGAAAAACTGTTTTTT
CASSLRTDTNEKLFF
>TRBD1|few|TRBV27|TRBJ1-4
TGTGCCAGCAAGAACACCGGGACAGAGAATGAAAAACTGTTTTTT
CASKNTGTENEKLFF
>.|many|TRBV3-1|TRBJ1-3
TGTGCCAGCAGCCCGGGCCCAGGGGACACCATATATTTT
CASSPGPGDTIYF
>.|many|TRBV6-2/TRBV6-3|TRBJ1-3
TGTGCCAGCAGTTACCCGACGGTCCCAGGAAGCTCTGGAAACACCATATATTTT
CASSYPTVPGSSGNTIYF
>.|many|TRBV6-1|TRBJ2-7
TGTGCCAGCAGTGATCATGACAGCGATTCCTACGAGCAGTACTTC
CASSDHDSDSYEQYF
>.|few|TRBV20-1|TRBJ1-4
TGCAGTGCTAGAGGAGGCCAGGTTAATGAAAAACTGTTTTTT
CSARGGQVNEKLFF
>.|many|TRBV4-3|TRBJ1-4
TGCGCCAGCAGCCAAGACTGGGACGCAACTAATGAAAAACTGTTTTTT
CASSQDWDATNEKLFF
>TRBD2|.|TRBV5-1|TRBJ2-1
TGCGCCAGCAGCTTGGGAGCGGGAGGGCGGTACAATGAGCAGTTCTTC
CASSLGAGGRYNEQFF
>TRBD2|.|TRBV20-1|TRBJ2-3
TGCAGTGCTAGCTTCGGACTAGCGGGGGTCCGCACAGATACGCAGTATTTT
CSASFGLAGVRTDTQYF
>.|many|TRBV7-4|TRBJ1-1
TGTGCCAGCAGCTTAGGTGTGGCTTTCTTT
CASSLGVAFF
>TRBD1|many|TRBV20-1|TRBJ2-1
TGCAGTGCTAGAGTACAGGGGGCGTGGTCCAATGAGCAGTTCTTC
CSARVQGAWSNEQFF
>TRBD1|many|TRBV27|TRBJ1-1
TGTGCCAGCAGTTTGACAGGGGCCGTGGGTTTTGAAGCTTTCTTT
CASSLTGAVGFEAFF